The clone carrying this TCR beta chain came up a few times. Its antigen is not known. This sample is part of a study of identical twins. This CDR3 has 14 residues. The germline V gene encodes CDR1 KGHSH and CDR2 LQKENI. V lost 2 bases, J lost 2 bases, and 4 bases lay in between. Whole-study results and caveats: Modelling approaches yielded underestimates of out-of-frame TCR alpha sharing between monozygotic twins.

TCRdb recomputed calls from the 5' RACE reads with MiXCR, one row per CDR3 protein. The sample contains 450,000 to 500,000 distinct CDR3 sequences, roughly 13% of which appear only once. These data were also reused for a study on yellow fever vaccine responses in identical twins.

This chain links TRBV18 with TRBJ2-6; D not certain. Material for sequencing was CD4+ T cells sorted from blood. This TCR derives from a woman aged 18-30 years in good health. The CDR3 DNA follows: TGTGCCAGCTCACCATTCGCTGGGGCCAACGTCCTGACTTTC. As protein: CASSPFAGANVLTF.